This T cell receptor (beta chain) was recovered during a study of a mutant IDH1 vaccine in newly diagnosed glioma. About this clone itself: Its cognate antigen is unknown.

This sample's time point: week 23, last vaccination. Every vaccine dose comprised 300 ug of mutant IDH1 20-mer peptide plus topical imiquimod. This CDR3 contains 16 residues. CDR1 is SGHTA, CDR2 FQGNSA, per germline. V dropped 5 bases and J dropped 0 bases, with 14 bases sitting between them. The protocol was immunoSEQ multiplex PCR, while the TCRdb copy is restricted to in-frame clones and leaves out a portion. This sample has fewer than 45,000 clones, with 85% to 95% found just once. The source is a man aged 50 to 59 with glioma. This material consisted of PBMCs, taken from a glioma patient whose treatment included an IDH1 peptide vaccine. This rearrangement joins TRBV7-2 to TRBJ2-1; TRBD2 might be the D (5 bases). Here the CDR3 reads CASSTRGSGSYNEQFF. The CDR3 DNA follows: TGTGCCAGCAGCACCCGGGGTTCGGGCTCCTACAATGAGCAGTTCTTC.